The 32 T cell receptor beta chains in this list originate from one sample, sequenced in a study of memory CD4+ T cells and cytomegalovirus serostatus (dated by TCRdb to the late 2010s). Libraries were built with the immunoSEQ multiplex PCR assay. TCRdb provides this immuneACCESS table in a form limited to in-frame rearrangements. Some clones are lacking; in checked studies, under half of them reflect an unresolved V gene, and why the rest are absent is not known. In this sample the table shows some 52,000 clones, around three quarters of which occur a single time. Together, the top ten hold 1.5% to 2% of the sample. A FACSAria II was used to sort memory CD4+ T cells, defined as single viable CD3+CD4+CD8-CD45RO+ cells. Sequencing was performed on memory CD4+ T cells from blood. These receptors all come from an adult in good health and CMV-seronegative.

Of note for this clone: A junction boundary mismatches the germline segment, possibly from a read error. The chain joins TRBV25-1 to TRBJ1-5; D call uncertain. CDR1 is MGHDK and CDR2 is SYGVNS in the germline V gene. There are 16 residues in the CDR3. In DNA, the CDR3 is TGTGCCAGCGGTGAGCTAGGAGGGCGGGGCAATCAGCCCCAGCATTTT. Translated, it gives CASGELGGRGNQPQHF.

This chain joins TRBV30 and TRBJ1-1; 8 bases are a match to TRBD1. Trimming removed 3 bases from V and 6 bases from J; junction bases left unmatched: 9. Germline V gene lookup returns CDR1 GTSNPN and CDR2 SVGIG (reference sequence). This CDR3 is built from 14 residues. The CDR3 reads CAWRRRTGRAEAFF. CDR3 nucleotides: TGTGCCTGGAGGAGACGGACAGGGAGGGCTGAAGCTTTCTTT.

The V gene is TRBV2, the J gene TRBJ1-1; D perhaps matches TRBD1 (6 bases). The germline V and J ends were trimmed by 9 bases and 1 base, with 18 bases remaining between them. CDR1 SNHLY and CDR2 FYNNEI come from the germline V gene. The length of the CDR3 is 15 residues. CDR3 sequence reads: CASWNRELKNTEAFF. The DNA of the CDR3 is TGTGCCAGTTGGAACAGGGAACTTAAGAACACTGAAGCTTTCTTT.

The count of this clone is one. The chain is built from TRBV6-1 and TRBJ2-2; D possibly uses TRBD1 or TRBD2 (5 bases each). Trimming took 6 bases from V and 7 from J, leaving 12 bases between them. The length of the CDR3 is 13 residues. The germline V gene has CDR1 MNHNS and CDR2 SASEGT. In DNA, the CDR3 is TGTGCCAGCAGGTCGGGGACCCTCGGGGAGCTGTTTTTT. As protein: CASRSGTLGELFF.

The chain carries TRBV9 and TRBJ1-5; D is possibly TRBD1 (6 bases). Trimming cost V 5 bases and J 4 bases, with 13 bases left between them. The CDR3 has 14 residues. Per the germline V gene, CDR1 is SGDLS and CDR2 is YYNGEE. CDR3 bases: TGTGCCAGCAGTCCCACCGACAGGAATCAGCCCCAGCATTTT. It specifies CASSPTDRNQPQHF.

The chain uses TRBV7-2 and TRBJ2-7; 9 nucleotides align to TRBD2. Germline loops: CDR1 SGHTA, CDR2 FQGNSA. The CDR3 spans 15 residues. With 5 bases clipped from V and 5 bases from J, the junction kept 10 bases outside the gene matches. The CDR3 nucleotides read TGTGCCAGCAGCCGGGCGGCTAGCGGGAACCACGAGCAGTACTTC. Its translation: CASSRAASGNHEQYF.

This clone was seen only a few times. CDR3 in DNA: TGTGCCAGCAACCCCGGGAACGCGGACCCCGGGGAGCTGTTTTTT. It codes for CASNPGNADPGELFF. The chain employs TRBV27 and TRBJ2-2, with D maybe TRBD2 (5 bases). The CDR3 loop spans 15 amino acids. Germline assignment: CDR1 MNHEY and CDR2 SMNVEV (reference sequence). Trimming removed 7 bases at V and 6 bases at J, with 18 bases between.

The V gene is TRBV9, the J gene TRBJ2-5, with TRBD2 identical over 7 bases. The V and J ends lost 3 bases and 5 bases, in that order; junction bases with no gene match: 10. This CDR3 spans 15 amino acids. Germline CDR1 reads SGDLS; CDR2 reads YYNGEE. In DNA form, the CDR3 reads TGTGCCAGCAGCGCACCCGGCGGGGGTGGGGAGACCCAGTACTTC. Residues: CASSAPGGGGETQYF.

This sequence joins TRBV6-5 and TRBJ1-3; D not resolved. This CDR3 has 15 amino acids. The germline CDR1 and CDR2 sequences are MNHEY and SVGAGI. Trimming left V 0 bases short and J 1 base short, with 7 bases between. The CDR3 spells CASSYSKGSGNTIYF. CDR3 sequence (DNA): TGTGCCAGCAGTTACTCGAAGGGTTCTGGAAACACCATATATTTT.

The chain couples TRBV18 to TRBJ1-1; a weak D match, TRBD1 (5 bases). This CDR3 is 15 amino acids long. V was clipped by 3 bases and J by 4 bases, with 15 bases between them. CDR1 and CDR2 from the germline V gene are KGHSH and LQKENI. CDR3 sequence: CASSPNARVGTEAFF. The DNA for the CDR3 is TGTGCCAGCTCACCGAACGCCAGGGTGGGCACTGAAGCTTTCTTT.

This chain joins TRBV2 and TRBJ1-2; TRBD1 matches 8 bases. The germline gives CDR1 SNHLY, CDR2 FYNNEI. The CDR3 spans 14 residues. J lost 2 bases, V lost 5 bases, and 4 bases had no gene match. DNA for the CDR3: TGTGCCAGCAGTCTTGACAGGGGCAACTATGGCTACACCTTC. This translates into CASSLDRGNYGYTF.

The rearrangement uses TRBV5-8 and TRBJ2-3, with unresolved D. This CDR3 is 16 amino acids long. Between the trimmed V and J ends, which lost 0 bases and 2 bases, there was a span of 13 bases. Looked up from germline, CDR1 is SGHTS and CDR2 is YDEGEE. CDR3 sequence: CASSLVASLYTDTQYF. CDR3 bases: TGTGCCAGCAGCTTGGTGGCCAGCCTTTACACAGATACGCAGTATTTT.

This chain uses TRBV30 with TRBJ1-2, with D perhaps matching TRBD1 (6 bases). CDR3 size: 12 residues. CDR1 is GTSNPN, CDR2 SVGIG, per germline (reference sequence). V was trimmed by 3 bases and J by 7 bases, leaving 12 bases between them. The CDR3 nucleotides are TGTGCCTGGAGCACAGGGTTAGGTGGCTACACCTTC. Its translation is CAWSTGLGGYTF.

The gene calls are TRBV13 and TRBJ2-7; 12 bases are a match to TRBD1. V was pared by 5 bases and J by 5 bases, with 7 bases of the junction left unmatched. Germline CDR1 and CDR2: PRHDT and FYEKMQ (reference sequence). This CDR3 is built from 15 residues. CDR3 loop: CASSISGTGGHEQYF. For the CDR3, the DNA is TGTGCCAGCAGCATCTCCGGGACAGGGGGCCACGAGCAGTACTTC.

The genes are TRBV6-5 and TRBJ1-1; the D gene is possibly TRBD1 (6 bases). The CDR3 is 13 amino acids. CDR1 is MNHEY, CDR2 SVGAGI, per germline. The V gene lost 7 bases and the J gene lost 5 bases, with 14 bases spanning the gap. The CDR3 region is CASKFIRGTEAFF. In DNA form, the CDR3 reads TGTGCCAGCAAATTCATAAGGGGGACTGAAGCTTTCTTT.

The chain couples TRBV4-1 to TRBJ2-5; 8 bases align to TRBD1. Germline V gene data show CDR1 as MGHRA and CDR2 as YSYEKL. V was pared by 1 base and J by 5 bases, with 6 bases of the junction left unmatched. This CDR3 comprises 15 residues. This chain's CDR3 is CASSQGTGTWETQYF. CDR3 DNA: TGCGCCAGCAGCCAAGGGACAGGGACGTGGGAGACCCAGTACTTC.

This rearrangement joins TRBV25-1 to TRBJ2-2; TRBD1 aligns across 10 bases. Per germline, CDR1 MGHDK and CDR2 SYGVNS. This CDR3 has 16 amino acids. J was trimmed by 5 bases and V by 3 bases; bases with no gene match: 6. For the CDR3, the DNA is TGTGCCAGCAGTGAGTCGGGACAGGGGCGGACCGGGGAGCTGTTTTTT. It yields the protein CASSESGQGRTGELFF. The complete variable domain, with remaining parts taken from reference TRBV25-1 and TRBJ2-2, reads EADIYQTPRYLVIGTGKKITLECSQTMGHDKMYWYQQDPGMELHLIHYSYGVNSTEKGDLSSESTVSRIRTEHFPLTLESARPSHTSQYLCASSESGQGRTGELFFGEGSRLTVL.

This clone was seen only a few times. J is TRBJ2-3 and V is TRBV7-8; D may correspond to TRBD1 or TRBD2 (5 bases each). The length of the CDR3 is 13 residues. V lost 5 bases, J lost 6 bases, and 12 bases lay in between. Germline values: CDR1 SGHVS, CDR2 FQNEAQ. The DNA of the CDR3 is TGTGCCAGCAGCCCGCCCAGGGAGGATACGCAGTATTTT. It yields the protein CASSPPREDTQYF.

V and J are TRBV7-9 and TRBJ2-5; D is unclear. The CDR3 is 11 residues long. Germline V gene lookup returns CDR1 SEHNR and CDR2 FQNEAQ (reference sequence). V was cut by 6 bases and J by 2 bases, with 4 bases left in between. CDR3: CASRLQETQYF. CDR3 coding DNA: TGTGCCAGCAGATTACAAGAGACCCAGTACTTC. Full variable domain (rest looked up from reference TRBV7-9 and TRBJ2-5): DTGVSQNPRHKITKRGQNVTFRCDPISEHNRLYWYRQTLGQGPEFLTYFQNEAQLEKSRLLSDRFSAERPKGSFSTLEIQRTEQGDSAMYLCASRLQETQYFGPGTRLLVL.

V usage is TRBV5-1 and J usage is TRBJ2-3; no definite D call. The CDR3 is 14 residues long. From germline, CDR1 is SGHRS and CDR2 YFSETQ. With 3 bases removed from V and 4 bases from J, the gap between germline ends came to 12 bases. CDR3 nucleotides: TGCGCCAGCAGCTCTGCGAGCTATGCAGATACGCAGTATTTT. This gives the protein CASSSASYADTQYF.

This chain connects TRBV6-1 to TRBJ1-3, with unresolved D. Trimming removed 0 bases from V and 4 bases from J, with 10 bases in between. This CDR3 is built from 15 residues. Germline V lookup: CDR1 MNHNS, CDR2 SASEGT. In nucleotides, the CDR3 is TGTGCCAGCAGTGAAGCGGACGTCTGGGGAAACACCATATATTTT. Translation gives CASSEADVWGNTIYF.

The gene calls are TRBV28 and TRBJ1-3; a possible D gene is TRBD1 (6 bases). This CDR3 contains 12 residues. The V end lost 7 bases, the J end lost 4 bases, and 8 bases lay between the germline ends. Germline V gene data show CDR1 as MDHEN and CDR2 as SYDVKM. The CDR3 reads CASKTGGNTIYF. The CDR3 nucleotides are TGTGCCAGCAAAACAGGGGGAAACACCATATATTTT.

This clone was detected once. The CDR3 loop reads CASSSLLAGKQRADTQYF. In nucleotides, the CDR3 is TGTGCCAGCAGTTCACTTCTAGCGGGGAAGCAGAGAGCAGATACGCAGTATTTT. The chain combines TRBV28 with TRBJ2-3; TRBD2 matches at 9 bases. J was trimmed by 4 bases and V by 4 bases; bases with no gene match: 15. CDR1 and CDR2 from the germline V gene are MDHEN and SYDVKM. This CDR3 region has 18 residues.

V is TRBV27 and J is TRBJ1-4; TRBD1 is a possible D gene (6 bases). V was clipped by 0 bases and J by 9 bases, with 23 bases between them. Germline V gene sequence: CDR1 MNHEY, CDR2 SMNVEV (reference sequence). This CDR3 spans 18 amino acids. CDR3 bases: TGTGCCAGCAGTTTATCGTGGGGGAGCAGGGGTGGGTCGAAAAAACTGTTTTTT. This codes for CASSLSWGSRGGSKKLFF.

The rearrangement uses TRBV14 and TRBJ1-2; D is undetermined. This CDR3 is built from 16 residues. V lost 0 bases to trimming and J lost 5 bases, with 16 bases between them. Germline-derived CDR1 and CDR2 are SGHDN and FVKESK. CDR3 loop: CASSQEFIQLRYGYTF. Here the CDR3 DNA reads TGTGCCAGCAGCCAAGAATTCATTCAGCTACGGTATGGCTACACCTTC.

This clone was seen a handful of times. V usage is TRBV28 and J usage is TRBJ1-4; 10 bases fit TRBD1. V gave up 5 bases and J gave up 8 bases; unmatched junction bases: 5. The CDR3 has 14 residues. Germline lookup yields CDR1 MDHEN and CDR2 SYDVKM. CDR3 DNA sequence: TGTGCCAGCAGTCGAAGGACAGGGGGGGAAAAACTGTTTTTT. Amino acid sequence: CASSRRTGGEKLFF.

This chain connects TRBV2 to TRBJ2-1; D unclear. This CDR3 spans 12 amino acids. Germline CDR1 and CDR2: SNHLY and FYNNEI. V was cut by 8 bases and J by 4 bases, with 9 bases left in between. CDR3 in amino acids: CASVPQYNEQFF. The DNA for the CDR3 is TGTGCCAGCGTTCCTCAATACAATGAGCAGTTCTTC.

Only a few counts were recorded for this clone. The rearrangement links TRBV7-9 to TRBJ1-2; D ambiguous. The CDR3 length is 13 residues. The germline V and J ends were trimmed by 3 bases and 7 bases, with 12 bases remaining between them. Per the germline V gene, CDR1 is SEHNR and CDR2 is FQNEAQ (reference sequence). The CDR3 loop is CASSLIKGGGYTF. The CDR3 nucleotides are TGTGCCAGCAGCTTGATAAAGGGAGGTGGCTACACCTTC. Full variable domain (missing parts from reference TRBV7-9 and TRBJ1-2): DTGVSQNPRHKITKRGQNVTFRCDPISEHNRLYWYRQTLGQGPEFLTYFQNEAQLEKSRLLSDRFSAERPKGSFSTLEIQRTEQGDSAMYLCASSLIKGGGYTFGSGTRLTVV.

This chain links TRBV29-1 with TRBJ2-3, with D tentatively TRBD2 (6 bases). Germline V gene data show CDR1 as SQVTM and CDR2 as ANQGSEA. V lost 3 bases to trimming and J lost 0 bases, with 10 bases between them. The CDR3 loop spans 14 amino acids. This chain's CDR3 is CSVDGGGSTDTQYF. The CDR3 DNA reads as TGCAGCGTTGATGGGGGAGGTAGCACAGATACGCAGTATTTT.

V is TRBV2 and J is TRBJ2-5, with D perhaps matching TRBD1 (5 bases). V gave up 8 bases and J gave up 0 bases, with 10 bases separating them. CDR3 length: 13 residues. Looked up from germline, CDR1 is SNHLY and CDR2 is FYNNEI. For the CDR3, the DNA is TGTGCCAGCCAGGGCAGCAACCAAGAGACCCAGTACTTC. Encoded protein: CASQGSNQETQYF.

This clone showed up just once. The sample has other DNA sequences that encode this CDR3 too. This rearrangement joins TRBV18 to TRBJ2-1, with D unclear. The CDR3 is made up of 14 amino acids. Trimming took 6 bases from V and 1 from J, leaving 10 bases between them. Germline CDR1 is KGHSH and CDR2 is LQKENI. The CDR3 nucleotides are TGTGCCAGCTCCAGGTTGGGGTCCTACAATGAGCAGTTCTTC. Translated: CASSRLGSYNEQFF.

This clone has a handful of counts. V usage is TRBV10-3 and J usage is TRBJ2-7, with a possible D match to TRBD2 (6 bases). This CDR3 spans 15 amino acids. The germline gives CDR1 ENHRY, CDR2 SYGVKD. Trimming removed 3 bases from V and 1 base from J, with 13 bases in between. The CDR3, as DNA: TGTGCCATCAGTGACGTTGGACTACCATCCTACGAGCAGTACTTC. It specifies CAISDVGLPSYEQYF.